This paragraph covers one T cell receptor (beta chain) sequence. The table came from immunoSEQ multiplex PCR; TCRdb's copy has only in-frame clones and leaves some out. The profile shows 2 million to 2.5 million clones, 80% to 95% of them singletons. Trimming cost V 7 bases and J 5 bases; bases outside gene matches: 11. CDR1 is SNHLY, CDR2 FYNNEI, per germline. CDR3 length: 16 residues. This sample stems from a study of shared clonotypes between healthy human individuals. Splitting of CD4+ cells produced CD45RA+ naive and CD45RA-negative memory subsets. Specimen: naive CD4+ T cells from PBMCs. Sample subset: CD45RA+ positively selected. The clonotype was recovered from a man younger than 35 in good health. Some clones in this sample may be carry-over from other donors' samples. The J gene is TRBJ2-5, the V gene TRBV2; 12 nucleotides match TRBD1. The CDR3 DNA is TGTGCCAGCAAACCGGGACAGGGGGCAGGAAGGGAGACCCAGTACTTC. It codes for CASKPGQGAGRETQYF. Filled out from reference TRBV2 and TRBJ2-5, the complete variable domain reads EPEVTQTPSHQVTQMGQEVILRCVPISNHLYFYWYRQILGQKVEFLVSFYNNEISEKSEIFDDQFSVERPDGSNFTLKIRSTKLEDSAMYFCASKPGQGAGRETQYFGPGTRLLVL.